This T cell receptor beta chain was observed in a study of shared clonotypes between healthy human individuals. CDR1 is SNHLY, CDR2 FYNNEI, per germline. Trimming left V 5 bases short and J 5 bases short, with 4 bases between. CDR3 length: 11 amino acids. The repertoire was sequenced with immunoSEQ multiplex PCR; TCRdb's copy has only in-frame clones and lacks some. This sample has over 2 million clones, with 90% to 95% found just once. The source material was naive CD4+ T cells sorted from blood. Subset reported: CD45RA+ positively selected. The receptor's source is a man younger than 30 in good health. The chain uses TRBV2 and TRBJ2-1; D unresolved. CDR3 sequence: CASSSNNEQFF. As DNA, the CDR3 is TGTGCCAGCAGTTCGAACAATGAGCAGTTCTTC.